This record concerns one T cell receptor beta chain sequence. Its antigen has not been determined. No base qualities exist here, and no much larger clone lies one base off it. This sample was taken from a study of technical replicates of blood from a handful of donors (dated by TCRdb to between 2016 and 2019). Library method: the immunoSEQ multiplex PCR assay. The table was pulled from immuneACCESS by TCRdb, which kept in-frame rearrangements only. Such tables lose some clones; where checked, under half of the loss comes from unresolved V genes, and the rest has no known cause. A total of some 93,000 clones appear in this sample, approximately 95% of them only once. The top ten hold more than 0.2% of the sample. Looking up the germline V gene yields CDR1 SGHRS and CDR2 YFSETQ. Trimming leaves V shorter by 7 bases and J shorter by 7 bases, with the junction holding 10 bases beyond the gene matches. The CDR3 contains 14 residues, cysteine and phenylalanine counted. CDR3 DNA is the only sequence kept; it has 42 bases, read in frame from the first base.

The chain is made from TRBV5-1 and TRBJ2-2; 7 junctional bases match TRBD1. The TCR sequence derives from a human donor in good health. Specimen: T cells isolated from PBMCs. The CDR3 reads CASRTGAENGELFF. The DNA sequence reads TGCGCCAGCCGCACAGGGGCCGAAAACGGGGAGCTGTTTTTT.